The rows below give T cell receptor beta chains drawn from one sample of a study of T cells in localized non-small cell lung cancer. The protocol was immunoSEQ multiplex PCR, while the TCRdb copy is restricted to in-frame clones and leaves out a portion. The repertoire holds 35,000 to 50,000 clones, with 90% to 95% as singletons. The source material was PBMCs, sampled before any cancer treatment. Receptors were obtained from a woman aged 40-75 years with stage II lung adenocarcinoma. CDR3s leave out the opening cysteine and the closing phenylalanine or tryptophan.

cdr3_aa j_call v_call
ASSDLAGANEQF TRBJ2-1 TRBV6-1
ASSYGASGSTDTQY TRBJ2-3 TRBV6-5
ASSESRGSTEAF TRBJ1-1 TRBV6-5
ASSYRGASTDTQY TRBJ2-3 TRBV25-1
ASSLGGNTEAF TRBJ1-1 TRBV5-4
ASSEVIGLGYT TRBJ1-2 TRBV2
ASSFGTGAYEQY TRBJ2-7 TRBV5-1
ASTSDRTFSPGANVLT TRBJ2-6 TRBV2
ASSPSRDRGGYT TRBJ1-2 TRBV18
ASSPSDKETQY TRBJ2-5 TRBV18
ASSFKQPISYNEQF TRBJ2-1 TRBV5-1
ASSLVLPGGGEKLF TRBJ1-4 TRBV7-8
ASSNRGTNTEAF TRBJ1-1 TRBV5-1
ASSSGPADTQY TRBJ2-3 TRBV28
ASSLEQPPDTQY TRBJ2-3 TRBV5-1
ASSYDSWPRMGEAF TRBJ1-1 TRBV6-5
ASSLSTGEKEKLF TRBJ1-4 TRBV13
ASSLLSGQETQY TRBJ2-5 TRBV27
ASRLKTSGGYEQY TRBJ2-7 TRBV5-5
ASSIVGQIETQY TRBJ2-5 TRBV19
ASIGIRHVLT TRBJ2-6 TRBV7-8
ASSSQLLSYNEQF TRBJ2-1 TRBV19
ASNPYRDGDYGYT TRBJ1-2 TRBV7-9
ASSRDRGVLTEQF TRBJ2-1 TRBV5-8
ASSDLDGQPQH TRBJ1-5 TRBV18
ASSSSGGWSHTQY TRBJ2-3 TRBV25-1
ASSHLTGFGYEQY TRBJ2-7 TRBV5-5
ASSLVTGERDTQY TRBJ2-3 TRBV5-1
ASRTQGTNSPLH TRBJ1-6 TRBV6-5
ASSLLTGFNQPQH TRBJ1-5 TRBV28
ASSERRSQETQY TRBJ2-5 TRBV2
ASSTGTSGNPYEQY TRBJ2-7 TRBV19
ASSPRGGSSYEQY TRBJ2-7 TRBV5-1
ASSLSAGNEQY TRBJ2-7 TRBV28
ASSDSVDNQPQH TRBJ1-5 TRBV19
ATSIMDRVAQPQH TRBJ1-5 TRBV15
ASSLEFKGQPQH TRBJ1-5 TRBV5-1
ASSILTPAGGQETQY TRBJ2-5 TRBV19
ASSSRLAGPTDTQY TRBJ2-3 TRBV5-1
ASSVGTGPYNEQF TRBJ2-1 TRBV9
ASSFVVPKLLTDSDTQY TRBJ2-3 TRBV19
ASSDGRGVGELF TRBJ2-2 TRBV10-1
ASSIAPSGLTYRGSYNEQF TRBJ2-1 TRBV19
ASSQEGENTEAF TRBJ1-1 TRBV4-1
ASSQRQNQPQH TRBJ1-5 TRBV14
ASSLGTSRRREPQH TRBJ1-5 TRBV5-8
ASTPKDRSAGNTIY TRBJ1-3 TRBV27
ASSIEGGVVDEKLF TRBJ1-4 TRBV7-6
ASSAPGQSYEQY TRBJ2-7 TRBV9
ASRRQVEETQY TRBJ2-5 TRBV6-5
ASSLETGTLEQY TRBJ2-7 TRBV6-5
ASSVSGRDTEAF TRBJ1-1 TRBV10-1
ASHGQSSYNEQF TRBJ2-1 TRBV5-6
ASSIGGTPLH TRBJ1-6 TRBV19
ASSLENGPLGDIYNEQF TRBJ2-1 TRBV7-9
ASSYRRDSSYEQY TRBJ2-7 TRBV28
SVAGDTWNEQF TRBJ2-1 TRBV29-1